This entry concerns a single T cell receptor beta chain. This specimen belongs to a study of cytomegalovirus exposure and HLA in healthy donors. Primers included in the PCR were 60 Vbeta and 13 Jbeta primers. Clones were sequenced by immunoSEQ multiplex PCR, and TCRdb holds only the in-frame ones, with some missing. Here the sample spans about 120,000 clones, roughly 77% being singletons. The CDR3 is 14 amino acids. Germline CDR1 MNHEY, CDR2 SMNVEV (reference sequence). Sequenced input: PBMCs. The sequence was collected from a man aged 50 or older in good health and CMV-seropositive. The V gene is TRBV27, the J gene TRBJ2-5; 7 bases are a match to TRBD1. The end of the DNA aligns better with TRBJ2-7, so the J call may be wrong. CDR3 in DNA: TGTGCCAGTCGTGCCGGGACAGTCTCCTACGAGCAGTACTTC. This gives the protein CASRAGTVSYEQYF.